What follows are 9 T cell receptor beta chains derived from one specimen sequenced in a study of CD8+CD57+ T cells in acquired aplastic anemia. Patients chosen for sequencing had shown CD8+CD57+ cell expansion by flow cytometry. Profiling of TCR beta VDJ combinations and CDR3 sequences used genomic DNA as template. Using its own MiXCR run on the reads, TCRdb lists one record per CDR3 protein. The sample lists approximately 160,000 distinct CDR3 sequences, around half seen once, with around 3.2% in the top ten. Sample: sorted CD4+, CD8+, or CD8+CD57+ T cells (not recorded which) from PBMCs. These receptors came from a human donor with aplastic anemia.

A remark on this clonotype: At one boundary the junction diverges from the germline segment, which might be a read error. This chain connects TRBV6-1 to TRBJ2-7, with TRBD1 identical over 7 bases. Germline CDR1 is MNHNS and CDR2 is SASEGT. This CDR3 is built from 12 residues. The chain's CDR3 is CACSPTGAEQYF. The CDR3 nucleotides are TGTGCCTGCAGCCCCACAGGGGCCGAGCAGTACTTC.

This clonotype appeared many times. The V gene is TRBV9, the J gene TRBJ2-3; 9 bases fit TRBD1. V was clipped by 1 base and J by 3 bases; unmatched bases: 3. CDR1 is SGDLS and CDR2 is YYNGEE in the germline V gene. This CDR3 is built from 15 residues. CDR3 protein: CASSVTTGGTDTQYF. CDR3 DNA: TGTGCCAGCAGCGTAACGACAGGGGGAACAGATACGCAGTATTTT.

This clonotype was counted at least ten times. The rearrangement joins TRBV20-1 to TRBJ2-1; TRBD2 agrees at 10 bases. The V segment lost 1 base and the J segment 9 bases; nucleotides outside the gene matches: 9. The CDR3 sequence is 15 residues long. Germline assignment: CDR1 DFQATT and CDR2 SNEGSKA (reference sequence). The CDR3 loop reads CSARGFLAGVGEQFF. The DNA for the CDR3 is TGCAGTGCTAGAGGGTTCCTAGCGGGAGTAGGTGAGCAGTTCTTC.

This clonotype is a singleton in its sample. The CDR3 does not close with the conserved phenylalanine or tryptophan, likely indicating a read error. The DNA is left out, because the CDR3 cannot be placed on it with certainty; the CDR3 is given as TCRdb lists it. The rearrangement uses TRBV10-3 and TRBJ1-6; the table's D call of TRBD1 was not tested on the DNA. The CDR3 extends over 8 residues, inclusive of both ends. Germline-derived CDR1 and CDR2 are ENHRY and SYGVKD. CDR3 in amino acids: CAISEGQD.

Concerning this clonotype: A much more abundant neighbour one base away suggests this may be a read error. This sequence joins TRBV2 and TRBJ2-5; D may match TRBD1 or TRBD2 (5 bases each). There are 16 residues in the CDR3. The ends were cut back, 7 bases at V and 2 bases at J, with 20 bases in the middle. Germline CDR1 and CDR2: SNHLY and FYNNEI. CDR3 in amino acids: CASKSGPAEFQETQYF. The CDR3 DNA is TGTGCCAGCAAGTCGGGACCAGCGGAATTTCAAGAGACCCAGTACTTC.

The table lists this clonotype with many counts. The chain recombines TRBV12-5 with TRBJ1-4; TRBD1 is a possible D gene (6 bases). Deletions cut 5 bases from V and 4 bases from J, with 11 bases between. From germline, CDR1 is LGHNT and CDR2 FRNRAP. The length of the CDR3 is 14 residues. The CDR3 DNA reads as TGTGCTAGTGGTGGGGGACAAGGTAATGAAAAACTGTTTTTT. It specifies CASGGGQGNEKLFF. Together with reference TRBV12-5 and TRBJ1-4, the CDR3 gives the full variable domain: DARVTQTPRHKVTEMGQEVTMRCQPILGHNTVFWYRQTMMQGLELLAYFRNRAPLDDSGMPKDRFSAEMPDATLATLKIQPSEPRDSAVYFCASGGGQGNEKLFFGSGTQLSVL.

In this sample, this clonotype turned up a few times. This rearrangement joins TRBV10-2 to TRBJ2-3; no definite D call. Germline lookup yields CDR1 WSHSY and CDR2 SAAADI. Trimming shortened V by 5 bases and J by 4 bases, and 7 bases separated the two germline ends. This CDR3 is built from 12 residues. CDR3 sequence reads: CASSYGADTQYF. CDR3 sequence (DNA): TGCGCCAGCAGTTATGGGGCAGATACGCAGTATTTT.

This clonotype has at least ten counts. This sequence joins TRBV7-2 and TRBJ1-4, with 9 bases identical to TRBD1. The CDR3 length is 16 residues. Germline V gene sequence: CDR1 SGHTA, CDR2 FQGNSA. The ends lost 5 bases at V and 8 bases at J; junction bases unmatched: 12. In nucleotides, the CDR3 is TGTGCCAGCAGCCTACTACTACAGGGGGCAGGGGAAAAACTGTTTTTT. The encoded protein is CASSLLLQGAGEKLFF.

With respect to this clonotype: This is likely a read error, given that the CDR3 carries no conserved phenylalanine or tryptophan at its end. V gene TRBV29-1 combines with J gene TRBJ1-2; maybe TRBD1 (5 bases). Per the germline V gene, CDR1 is SQVTM and CDR2 is ANQGSEA. The V end lost 2 bases, the J end lost 6 bases, and 7 bases lay between the germline ends. The CDR3 covers 11 residues. The CDR3 DNA reads TGCAGCGTTGAATTCAGGGATGGCTACACCCTC. Translation gives CSVEFRDGYTL.